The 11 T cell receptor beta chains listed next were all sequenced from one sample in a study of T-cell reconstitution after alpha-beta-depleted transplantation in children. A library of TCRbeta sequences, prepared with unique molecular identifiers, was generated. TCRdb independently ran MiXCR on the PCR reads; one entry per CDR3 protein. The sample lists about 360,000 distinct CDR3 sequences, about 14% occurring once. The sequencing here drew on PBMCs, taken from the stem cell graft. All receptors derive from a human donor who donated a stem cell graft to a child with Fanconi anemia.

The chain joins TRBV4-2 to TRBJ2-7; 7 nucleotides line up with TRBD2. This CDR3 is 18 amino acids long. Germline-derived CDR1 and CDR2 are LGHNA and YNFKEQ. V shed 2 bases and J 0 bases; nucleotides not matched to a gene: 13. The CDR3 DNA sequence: TGTGCCAGCAGCCAACTTTCGGGAGCGGGGAGGGGCTCCTACGAGCAGTACTTC. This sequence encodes CASSQLSGAGRGSYEQYF.

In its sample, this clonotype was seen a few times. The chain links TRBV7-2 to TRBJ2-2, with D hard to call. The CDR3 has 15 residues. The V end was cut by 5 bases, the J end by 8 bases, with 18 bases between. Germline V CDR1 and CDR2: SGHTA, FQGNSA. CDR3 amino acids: CASSPTRRLGGELFF. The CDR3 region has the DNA TGTGCCAGCAGCCCGACCCGGCGGTTAGGTGGGGAGCTGTTTTTT. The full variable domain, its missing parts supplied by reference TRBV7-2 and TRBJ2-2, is GAGVSQSPSNKVTEKGKDVELRCDPISGHTALYWYRQSLGQGLEFLIYFQGNSAPDKSGLPSDRFSAERTGGSVSTLTIQRTQQEDSAVYLCASSPTRRLGGELFFGEGSRLTVL.

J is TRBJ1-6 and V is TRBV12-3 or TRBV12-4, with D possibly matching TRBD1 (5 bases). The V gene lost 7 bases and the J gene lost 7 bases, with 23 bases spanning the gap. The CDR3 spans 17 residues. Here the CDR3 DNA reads TGTGCCAGCATTCCAAAGGGGCAGGGAGTTGGAAATTCACCCCTCCACTTT. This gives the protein CASIPKGQGVGNSPLHF.

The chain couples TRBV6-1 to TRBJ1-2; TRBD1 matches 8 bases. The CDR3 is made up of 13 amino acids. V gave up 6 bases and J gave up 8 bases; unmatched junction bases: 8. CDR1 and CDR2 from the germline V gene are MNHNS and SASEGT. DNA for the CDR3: TGTGCCAGCAGACAGACAGGGGAGTGGGGCTACACCTTC. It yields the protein CASRQTGEWGYTF.

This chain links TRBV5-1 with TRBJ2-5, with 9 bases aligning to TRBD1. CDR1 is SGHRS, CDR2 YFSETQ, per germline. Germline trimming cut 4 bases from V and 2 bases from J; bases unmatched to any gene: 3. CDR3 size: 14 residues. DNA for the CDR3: TGCGCCAGCAGCAAAGGGACAGGGCAAGAGACCCAGTACTTC. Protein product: CASSKGTGQETQYF.

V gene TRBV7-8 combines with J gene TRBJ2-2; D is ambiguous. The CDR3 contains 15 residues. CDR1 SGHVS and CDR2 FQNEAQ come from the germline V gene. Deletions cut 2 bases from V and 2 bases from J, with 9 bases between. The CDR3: CASSLRQQNTGELFF. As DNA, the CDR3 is TGTGCCAGCAGCTTAAGGCAGCAAAACACCGGGGAGCTGTTTTTT. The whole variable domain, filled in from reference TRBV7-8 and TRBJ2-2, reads GAGVSQSPRYKVAKRGQDVALRCDPISGHVSLFWYQQALGQGPEFLTYFQNEAQLDKSGLPSDRFFAERPEGSVSTLKIQRTQQEDSAVYLCASSLRQQNTGELFFGEGSRLTVL.

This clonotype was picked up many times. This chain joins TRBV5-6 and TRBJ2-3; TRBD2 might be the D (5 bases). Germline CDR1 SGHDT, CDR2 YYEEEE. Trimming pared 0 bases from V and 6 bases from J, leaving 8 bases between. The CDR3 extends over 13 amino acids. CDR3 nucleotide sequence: TGTGCCAGCAGCTTGGGCGGGTTTGATACGCAGTATTTT. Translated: CASSLGGFDTQYF.

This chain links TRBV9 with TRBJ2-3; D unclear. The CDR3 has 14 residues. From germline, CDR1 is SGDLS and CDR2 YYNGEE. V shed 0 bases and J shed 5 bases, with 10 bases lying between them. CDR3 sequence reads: CASSVGGTIDTQYF. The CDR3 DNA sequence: TGTGCCAGCAGCGTAGGCGGAACGATAGATACGCAGTATTTT.

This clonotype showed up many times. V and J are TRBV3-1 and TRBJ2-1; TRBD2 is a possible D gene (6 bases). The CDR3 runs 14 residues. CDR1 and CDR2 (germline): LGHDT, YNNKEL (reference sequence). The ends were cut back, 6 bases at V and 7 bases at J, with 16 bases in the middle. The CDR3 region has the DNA TGTGCCAGCAGGACTACCGGGGGTAGGAATGAGCAGTTCTTC. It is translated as CASRTTGGRNEQFF.

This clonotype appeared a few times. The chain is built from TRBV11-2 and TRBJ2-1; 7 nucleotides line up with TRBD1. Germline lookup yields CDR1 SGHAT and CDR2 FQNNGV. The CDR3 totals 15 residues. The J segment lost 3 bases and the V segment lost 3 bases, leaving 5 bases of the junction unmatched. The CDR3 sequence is CASSFETGNYNEQFF. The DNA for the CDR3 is TGTGCCAGCAGCTTTGAGACAGGGAACTACAATGAGCAGTTCTTC.

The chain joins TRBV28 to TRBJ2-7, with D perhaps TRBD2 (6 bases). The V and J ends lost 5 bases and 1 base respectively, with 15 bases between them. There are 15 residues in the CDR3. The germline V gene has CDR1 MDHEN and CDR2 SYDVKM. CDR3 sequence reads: CASSAPGLGSYEQYF. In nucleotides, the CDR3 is TGTGCCAGCAGTGCGCCGGGACTGGGATCCTACGAGCAGTACTTC. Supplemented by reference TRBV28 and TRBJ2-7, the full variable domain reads DVKVTQSSRYLVKRTGEKVFLECVQDMDHENMFWYRQDPGLGLRLIYFSYDVKMKEKGDIPEGYSVSREKKERFSLILESASTNQTSMYLCASSAPGLGSYEQYFGPGTRLTVT.